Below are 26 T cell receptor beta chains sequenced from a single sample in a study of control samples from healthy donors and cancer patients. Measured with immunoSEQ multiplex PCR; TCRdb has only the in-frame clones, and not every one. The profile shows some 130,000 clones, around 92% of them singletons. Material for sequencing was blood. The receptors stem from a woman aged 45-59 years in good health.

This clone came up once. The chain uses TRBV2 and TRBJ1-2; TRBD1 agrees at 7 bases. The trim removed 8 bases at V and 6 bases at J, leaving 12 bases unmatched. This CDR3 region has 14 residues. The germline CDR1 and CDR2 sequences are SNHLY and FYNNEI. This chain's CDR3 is CASPPEGAPHGYTF. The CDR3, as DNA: TGTGCCAGCCCCCCAGAGGGGGCTCCTCATGGCTACACCTTC.

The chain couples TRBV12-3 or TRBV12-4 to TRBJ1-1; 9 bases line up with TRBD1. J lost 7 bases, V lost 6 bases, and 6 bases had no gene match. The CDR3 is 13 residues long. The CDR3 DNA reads TGTGCCAGCAGCAAACAGGGGGCTTATGAAGCTTTCTTT. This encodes CASSKQGAYEAFF.

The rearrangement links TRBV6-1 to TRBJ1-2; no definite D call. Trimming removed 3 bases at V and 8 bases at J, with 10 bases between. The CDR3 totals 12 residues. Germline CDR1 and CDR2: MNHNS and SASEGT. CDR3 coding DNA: TGTGCCAGCAGTGATTTGGGTTTGGGCTACACCTTC. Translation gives CASSDLGLGYTF.

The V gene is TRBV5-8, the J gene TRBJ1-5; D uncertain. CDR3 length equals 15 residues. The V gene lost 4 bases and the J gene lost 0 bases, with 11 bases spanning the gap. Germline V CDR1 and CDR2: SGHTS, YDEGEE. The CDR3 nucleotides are TGTGCCAGCAGCGTGCTAACTCCTAGCAATCAGCCCCAGCATTTT. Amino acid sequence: CASSVLTPSNQPQHF.

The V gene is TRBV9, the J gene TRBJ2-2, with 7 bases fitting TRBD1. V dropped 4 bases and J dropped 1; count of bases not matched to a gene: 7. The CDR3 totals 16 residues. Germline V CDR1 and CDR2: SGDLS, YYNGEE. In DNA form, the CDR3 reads TGTGCCAGCAGCCTTACGACAGGGTTGAACACCGGGGAGCTGTTTTTT. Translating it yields CASSLTTGLNTGELFF.

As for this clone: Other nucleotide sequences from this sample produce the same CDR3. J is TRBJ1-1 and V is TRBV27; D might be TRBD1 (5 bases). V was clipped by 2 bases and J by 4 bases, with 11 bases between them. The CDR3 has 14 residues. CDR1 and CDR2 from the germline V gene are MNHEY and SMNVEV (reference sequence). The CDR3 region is CASSLQGRGTEAFF. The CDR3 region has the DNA TGTGCCAGCAGTTTACAGGGACGCGGCACTGAAGCTTTCTTT.

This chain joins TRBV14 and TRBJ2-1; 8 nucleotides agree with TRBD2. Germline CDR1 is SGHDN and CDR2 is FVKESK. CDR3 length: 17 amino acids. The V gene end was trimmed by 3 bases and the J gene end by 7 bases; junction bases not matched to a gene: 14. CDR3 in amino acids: CASSHHLRAGVGNEQFF. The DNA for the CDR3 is TGTGCCAGCAGCCATCACTTACGAGCGGGAGTCGGGAATGAGCAGTTCTTC.

CDR3 residues: CSVIGYNEQFF. The DNA for the CDR3 is TGCAGCGTCATAGGTTACAATGAGCAGTTCTTC. The gene calls are TRBV29-1 and TRBJ2-1, with unresolved D. CDR1 and CDR2 from the germline V gene are SQVTM and ANQGSEA. The CDR3 extends over 11 amino acids. The V end was cut by 6 bases, the J end by 4 bases, with 7 bases between.

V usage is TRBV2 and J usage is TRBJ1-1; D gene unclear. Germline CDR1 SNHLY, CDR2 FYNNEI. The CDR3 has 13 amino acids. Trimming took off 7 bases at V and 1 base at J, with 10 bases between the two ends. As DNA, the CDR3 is TGTGCCAGCAAGGGCAGGACGAACACTGAAGCTTTCTTT. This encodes CASKGRTNTEAFF.

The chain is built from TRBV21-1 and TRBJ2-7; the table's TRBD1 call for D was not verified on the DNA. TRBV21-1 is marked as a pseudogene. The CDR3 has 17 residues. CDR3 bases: TGTGCCAGCACTAACACGCCCCGGACAGGGAAGACCTACGAGCAGTACTTC. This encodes CASTNTPRTGKTYEQYF.

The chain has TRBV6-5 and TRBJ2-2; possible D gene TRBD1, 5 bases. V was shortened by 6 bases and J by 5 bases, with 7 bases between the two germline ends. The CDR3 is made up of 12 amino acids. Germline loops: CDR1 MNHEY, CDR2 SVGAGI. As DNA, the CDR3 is TGTGCCAGCAGGACAGTAACCGGGGAGCTGTTTTTT. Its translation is CASRTVTGELFF.

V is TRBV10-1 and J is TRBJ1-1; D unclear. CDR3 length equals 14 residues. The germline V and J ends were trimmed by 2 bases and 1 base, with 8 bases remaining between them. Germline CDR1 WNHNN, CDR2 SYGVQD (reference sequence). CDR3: CASSEGSGNTEAFF. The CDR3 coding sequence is TGCGCCAGCAGTGAGGGAAGTGGGAACACTGAAGCTTTCTTT.

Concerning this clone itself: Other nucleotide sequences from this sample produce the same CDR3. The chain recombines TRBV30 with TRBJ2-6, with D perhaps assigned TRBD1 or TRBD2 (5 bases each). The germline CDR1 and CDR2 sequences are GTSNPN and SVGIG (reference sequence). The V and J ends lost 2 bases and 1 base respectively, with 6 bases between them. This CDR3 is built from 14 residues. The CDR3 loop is CAWSWGSGANVLTF. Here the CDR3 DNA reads TGTGCCTGGAGTTGGGGGTCTGGGGCCAACGTCCTGACTTTC.

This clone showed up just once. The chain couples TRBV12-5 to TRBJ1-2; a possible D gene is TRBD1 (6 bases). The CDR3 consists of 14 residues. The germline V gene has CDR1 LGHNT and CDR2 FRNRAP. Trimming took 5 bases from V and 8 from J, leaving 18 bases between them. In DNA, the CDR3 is TGTGCTAGTGGTGAGACCCGACAGGCGGGGGGCTACACCTTC. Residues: CASGETRQAGGYTF.

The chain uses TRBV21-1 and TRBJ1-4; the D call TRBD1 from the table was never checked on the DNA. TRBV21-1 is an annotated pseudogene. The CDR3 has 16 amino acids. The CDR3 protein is CASSKSPGQVGWELFF. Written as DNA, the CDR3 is TGTGCCAGCAGCAAAAGCCCGGGACAGGTGGGATGGGAACTGTTTTTT.

CDR3 sequence (DNA): TGTGCCAGCAGCGCGACAGGTACAACTAATGAAAAACTGTTTTTT. Residues: CASSATGTTNEKLFF. This chain uses TRBV9 with TRBJ1-4; a possible D gene is TRBD1 (6 bases). CDR1 is SGDLS, CDR2 YYNGEE, per germline. The CDR3 sequence is 15 residues long. The V and J ends lost 3 bases and 0 bases respectively, with 9 bases between them.

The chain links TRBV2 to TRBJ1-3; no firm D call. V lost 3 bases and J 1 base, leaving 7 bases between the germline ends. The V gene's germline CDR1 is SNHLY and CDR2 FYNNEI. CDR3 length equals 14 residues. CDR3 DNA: TGTGCCAGCAGTGACCCCAGTTCTGGAAACACCATATATTTT. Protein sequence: CASSDPSSGNTIYF.

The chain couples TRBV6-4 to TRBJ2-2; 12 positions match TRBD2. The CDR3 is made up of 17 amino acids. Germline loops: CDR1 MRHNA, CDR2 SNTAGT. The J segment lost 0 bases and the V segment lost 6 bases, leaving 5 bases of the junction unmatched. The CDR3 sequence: CASSKTSGGANTGELFF. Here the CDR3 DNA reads TGTGCCAGCAGCAAGACTAGCGGGGGAGCGAACACCGGGGAGCTGTTTTTT.

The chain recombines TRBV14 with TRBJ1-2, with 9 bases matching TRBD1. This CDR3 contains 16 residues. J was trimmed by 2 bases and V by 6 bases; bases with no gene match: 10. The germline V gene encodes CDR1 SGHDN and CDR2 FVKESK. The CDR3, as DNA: TGTGCCAGCAGTCTGGGACAGGGACTATTCAACTATGGCTACACCTTC. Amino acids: CASSLGQGLFNYGYTF. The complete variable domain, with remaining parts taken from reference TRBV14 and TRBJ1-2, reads EAGVTQFPSHSVIEKGQTVTLRCDPISGHDNLYWYRRVMGKEIKFLLHFVKESKQDESGMPNNRFLAERTGGTYSTLKVQPAELEDSGVYFCASSLGQGLFNYGYTFGSGTRLTVV.

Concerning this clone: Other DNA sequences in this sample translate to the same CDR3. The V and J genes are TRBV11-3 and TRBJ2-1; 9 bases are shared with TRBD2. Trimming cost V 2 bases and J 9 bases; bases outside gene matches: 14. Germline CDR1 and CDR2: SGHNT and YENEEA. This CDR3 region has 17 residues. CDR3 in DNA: TGTGCCAGCAGCTTATATTCGGGGGGCGGGGGGGCCGGTGAGCAGTTCTTC. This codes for CASSLYSGGGGAGEQFF.

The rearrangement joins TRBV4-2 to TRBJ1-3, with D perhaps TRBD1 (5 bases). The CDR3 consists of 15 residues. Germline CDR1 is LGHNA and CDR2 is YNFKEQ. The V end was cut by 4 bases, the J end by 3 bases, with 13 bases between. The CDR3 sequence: CASSPEGRGGNTIYF. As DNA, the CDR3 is TGTGCCAGCAGCCCTGAAGGGAGGGGTGGAAACACCATATATTTT.

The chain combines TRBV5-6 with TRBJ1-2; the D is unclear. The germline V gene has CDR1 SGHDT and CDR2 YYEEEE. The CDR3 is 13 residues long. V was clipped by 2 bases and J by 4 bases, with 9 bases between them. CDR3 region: CASSFTQAYGYTF. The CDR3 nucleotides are TGTGCCAGCAGCTTTACTCAGGCCTATGGCTACACCTTC.

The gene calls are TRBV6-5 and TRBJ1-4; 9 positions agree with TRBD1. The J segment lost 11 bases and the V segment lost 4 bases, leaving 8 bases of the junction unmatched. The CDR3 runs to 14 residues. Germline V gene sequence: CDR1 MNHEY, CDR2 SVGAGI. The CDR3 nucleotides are TGTGCCAGCAGTTTCAGCCATGGGACAGGGAAACTGTTTTTT. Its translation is CASSFSHGTGKLFF.

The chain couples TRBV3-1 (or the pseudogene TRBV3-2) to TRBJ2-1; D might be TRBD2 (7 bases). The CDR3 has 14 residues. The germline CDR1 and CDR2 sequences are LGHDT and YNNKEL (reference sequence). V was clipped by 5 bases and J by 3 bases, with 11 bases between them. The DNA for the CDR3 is TGTGCCAGCAGCTTTAGGGGGGGCTACAATGAGCAGTTCTTC. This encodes CASSFRGGYNEQFF.

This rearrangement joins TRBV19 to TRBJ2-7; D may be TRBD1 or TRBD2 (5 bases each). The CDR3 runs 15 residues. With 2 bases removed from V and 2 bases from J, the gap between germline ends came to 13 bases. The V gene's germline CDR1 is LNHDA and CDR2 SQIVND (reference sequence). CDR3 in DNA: TGTGCCAGTAGTATATCAGGGACGGGGACCTACGAGCAGTACTTC. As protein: CASSISGTGTYEQYF.

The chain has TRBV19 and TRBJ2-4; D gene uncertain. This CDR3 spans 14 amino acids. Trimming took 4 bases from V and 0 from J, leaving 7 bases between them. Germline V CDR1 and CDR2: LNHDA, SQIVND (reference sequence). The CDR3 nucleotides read TGTGCCAGTAGTAGGGAAAGAGCCAAAAACATTCAGTACTTC. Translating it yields CASSRERAKNIQYF.